A single sample gave rise to the 24 T cell receptor beta chains below, sequenced in a study of blood T cells in healthy people across ages. It was with a sample-barcoded 5' primer and a J-beta primer mix that a second PCR of about 6 to 11 cycles was run. TCRdb re-called the 5' RACE reads with MiXCR, one entry per CDR3 protein. The sample has 540,000 or so distinct CDR3 sequences, 47% seen once; the top ten hold 20% to 25%. Sequences were obtained from blood. These receptors were obtained from a man at least 80 years old in good health.

The chain is built from TRBV6-2 or TRBV6-3 and TRBJ2-5, with D perhaps TRBD2 (6 bases). This CDR3 comprises 15 residues. The germline V and J ends were trimmed by 4 bases and 2 bases, with 14 bases remaining between them. CDR1 and CDR2 (germline): MNHEY, SVGEGT. This CDR3 is CASSSTGTQQETQYF. The CDR3 region has the DNA TGTGCCAGCAGTTCGACCGGGACTCAACAAGAGACCCAGTACTTC.

In this sample, this clonotype turned up a few times. The genes are TRBV12-3 or TRBV12-4 and TRBJ2-4; maybe TRBD1 (6 bases). Matching the DNA end better, TRBJ2-7 makes the J call doubtful. The CDR3 extends over 13 amino acids. Written as DNA, the CDR3 is TGTGCCAGCAGTTTCCAGGGGTTGGACGAGCAGTACTTC. It codes for CASSFQGLDEQYF.

This CDR3 reads CSANDGIQPQHF. The CDR3 DNA sequence: TGCAGTGCTAATGACGGAATCCAGCCCCAGCATTTT. J is TRBJ1-5 and V is TRBV20-1; D not resolved. Germline lookup yields CDR1 DFQATT and CDR2 SNEGSKA (reference sequence). With 4 bases removed from V and 7 bases from J, the gap between germline ends came to 11 bases. This CDR3 region has 12 residues.

This sequence joins TRBV5-6 and TRBJ2-5; D is unclear. Germline loops: CDR1 SGHDT, CDR2 YYEEEE. The CDR3 loop spans 13 amino acids. V lost 6 bases and J 5 bases, leaving 14 bases between the germline ends. CDR3 protein: CASTKSLYETQYF. In DNA form, the CDR3 reads TGTGCCAGCACCAAGAGCCTATATGAGACCCAGTACTTC.

The chain joins TRBV12-3 or TRBV12-4 to TRBJ2-1, with TRBD2 identical over 8 bases. The CDR3 contains 14 residues. V was pared by 3 bases and J by 7 bases, with 5 bases of the junction left unmatched. In DNA, the CDR3 is TGTGCCAGCAGTTTTGGGCTAGCGGGTAATGAGCAGTTCTTC. This codes for CASSFGLAGNEQFF.

The rearrangement links TRBV20-1 to TRBJ1-1; D remains ambiguous. The V gene's germline CDR1 is DFQATT and CDR2 SNEGSKA (reference sequence). The CDR3 is 13 residues long. Trimming took 6 bases from V and 0 from J, leaving 11 bases between them. The CDR3 sequence: CSARSPMNTEAFF. CDR3 coding DNA: TGCAGTGCCCGCTCCCCGATGAACACTGAAGCTTTCTTT.

This clonotype has more than one count but fewer than ten. The V call is TRBV12-3 or TRBV12-4, the J call TRBJ2-5; possible D gene TRBD1, 6 bases. This CDR3 spans 16 amino acids. V was trimmed by 3 bases and J by 2 bases, leaving 16 bases between them. Here the CDR3 reads CASSFGQRNFQETQYF. DNA for the CDR3: TGTGCCAGCAGTTTTGGACAGAGAAACTTTCAAGAGACCCAGTACTTC.

The rearrangement links TRBV28 to TRBJ2-2; 11 nucleotides align to TRBD2. This CDR3 comprises 16 residues. The junction had 3 bases not matched to a gene; V was cut back by 6 bases and J by 0 bases. Germline loops: CDR1 MDHEN, CDR2 SYDVKM. CDR3 protein: CASRDSGRANTGELFF. The CDR3 DNA follows: TGTGCCAGCAGAGATAGCGGGAGGGCGAACACCGGGGAGCTGTTTTTT.

This clonotype appeared a few times. One end of the junction does not line up with germline, which may come from a read error. V usage is TRBV6-5 and J usage is TRBJ2-3, with 10 nucleotides matching TRBD2. The CDR3 spans 19 residues. Germline V lookup: CDR1 MNHEY, CDR2 SVGAGI. This CDR3 reads CDSSYPRVGTSVGTDTQYF. For the CDR3, the DNA is TGTGACAGCAGTTACCCTAGAGTGGGGACTAGCGTCGGAACAGATACGCAGTATTTT.

This chain connects TRBV27 to TRBJ1-2, with unresolved D. The CDR3 runs to 14 residues. Between the trimmed V and J ends, which lost 4 bases and 5 bases, there was a span of 14 bases. Germline values: CDR1 MNHEY, CDR2 SMNVEV (reference sequence). Here the CDR3 DNA reads TGTGCCAGCAGTTATTCGGGTATGAGATATGGCTACACCTTC. Encoded protein: CASSYSGMRYGYTF.

The sample holds many counts of this clonotype. With a much larger clone just one base away, this may be a read error. The chain has TRBV6-5 and TRBJ2-1; D is uncertain. The end of the DNA aligns better with TRBJ2-7, so the J call may be wrong. The CDR3 runs 12 residues. Germline values: CDR1 MNHEY, CDR2 SVGAGI. The CDR3 here is CAARSRYNEQYF. Written as DNA, the CDR3 is TGTGCCGCGAGGTCGAGATACAATGAGCAGTACTTC.

This chain links TRBV18 with TRBJ2-1; perhaps TRBD2 as D (6 bases). V lost 2 bases to trimming and J lost 2 bases, with 10 bases between them. Germline values: CDR1 KGHSH, CDR2 LQKENI. The CDR3 sequence is 15 residues long. The CDR3 DNA sequence: TGTGCCAGCTCACCAAGCGGGCTCACCTACAATGAGCAGTTCTTC. Amino acid sequence: CASSPSGLTYNEQFF.

The chain has TRBV9 and TRBJ2-3; D uncertain. The CDR3 sequence is 13 residues long. Germline V CDR1 and CDR2: SGDLS, YYNGEE. Trimming took 2 bases from V and 2 from J, leaving 6 bases between them. The CDR3 DNA sequence: TGTGCCAGCAGCGTGGCTACCACAGATACGCAGTATTTT. It codes for CASSVATTDTQYF.

V is TRBV6-6 and J is TRBJ2-2; weak D call: TRBD1 (5 bases). The CDR3 has 15 residues. Germline-derived CDR1 and CDR2 are MNHNY and SVGAGI (reference sequence). V was cut by 5 bases and J by 4 bases, with 14 bases left in between. CDR3 sequence (DNA): TGTGCCAGCAGTCGCCGGACAAGGGGCACCGGGGAGCTGTTTTTT. Its translation is CASSRRTRGTGELFF.

The CDR3 is CSAMESRSSNQPQHF. The CDR3 bases are TGCAGTGCTATGGAGAGCCGGTCGAGCAATCAGCCCCAGCATTTT. This chain uses TRBV20-1 with TRBJ1-5; D is unclear. V was shortened by 4 bases and J by 1 base, with 14 bases between the two germline ends. CDR1 DFQATT and CDR2 SNEGSKA come from the germline V gene (reference sequence). The length of the CDR3 is 15 residues.

The sample holds one count of this clonotype. The chain recombines TRBV29-1 with TRBJ1-1; no definite D call. This CDR3 has 13 amino acids. Germline V gene lookup returns CDR1 SQVTM and CDR2 ANQGSEA. The V end lost 7 bases, the J end lost 4 bases, and 16 bases lay between the germline ends. CDR3 DNA sequence: TGCAGCGGCGTACAAACTTGGGGCACTGAAGCTTTCTTT. It translates to CSGVQTWGTEAFF.

This clonotype was detected many times. The chain is built from TRBV6-6 and TRBJ2-5; 7 bases line up with TRBD2. CDR3 length: 14 residues. The V and J ends lost 5 bases and 0 bases, in that order; junction bases with no gene match: 3. Per the germline V gene, CDR1 is MNHNY and CDR2 is SVGAGI (reference sequence). DNA of the CDR3: TGTGCCAGCAGTGACGGGGGGAACCAAGAGACCCAGTACTTC. Its protein product is CASSDGGNQETQYF.

This clonotype was detected ten times or more. The V call is TRBV6-5, the J call TRBJ1-1; TRBD1 might be the D (5 bases). CDR3 length: 16 residues. Germline CDR1 reads MNHEY; CDR2 reads SVGAGI. V shed 5 bases and J shed 1 base, with 17 bases lying between them. CDR3 in amino acids: CASSTGRRDGNTEAFF. Here the CDR3 DNA reads TGTGCCAGCAGTACGGGGCGTAGGGACGGGAACACTGAAGCTTTCTTT.

This clonotype was recorded at least ten times. The CDR3 nucleotides are TGTGCCAGCAACAGACCCCCAACCTACGAGCAGTACTTC. As protein: CASNRPPTYEQYF. The chain couples TRBV6-6 to TRBJ2-7; D gene uncertain. Trimming left V 7 bases short and J 2 bases short, with 12 bases between. The CDR3 has 13 amino acids. The V gene's germline CDR1 is MNHNY and CDR2 SVGAGI (reference sequence).

This clonotype was recorded a few times. The J gene is TRBJ2-1, the V gene TRBV7-9; a weak D match, TRBD2 (5 bases). CDR3 length equals 15 residues. Germline V lookup: CDR1 SEHNR, CDR2 FQNEAQ (reference sequence). V was trimmed by 4 bases and J by 5 bases, leaving 15 bases between them. CDR3 DNA sequence: TGTGCCAGCAGCTGGCGAGAGGGCTTTGACAATGAGCAGTTCTTC. Amino acid sequence: CASSWREGFDNEQFF.

This chain joins TRBV12-3 or TRBV12-4 and TRBJ2-5; a possible D gene is TRBD2 (5 bases). CDR3 size: 13 residues. Trimming removed 5 bases from V and 0 bases from J, with 7 bases in between. CDR3 DNA sequence: TGTGCCAGCAGTGACTACCACCAAGAGACCCAGTACTTC. Residues: CASSDYHQETQYF.

About this clonotype itself: A much bigger clone sits one base away, suggesting this may be a read error. V usage is TRBV29-1 and J usage is TRBJ2-1, with 10 bases identical to TRBD1. The germline V gene has CDR1 SQVTM and CDR2 ANQGSEA. This CDR3 has 14 residues. This chain's CDR3 is CSVGTGDSYNELFF. CDR3 sequence (DNA): TGCAGCGTGGGGACAGGGGACTCCTACAATGAGCTGTTCTTC.

Here the CDR3 reads CASSPVRTGAETQYF. CDR3 DNA sequence: TGTGCCAGCAGCCCGGTTAGGACAGGGGCAGAGACCCAGTACTTC. The V and J genes are TRBV7-2 and TRBJ2-5; TRBD1 aligns across 9 bases. The V and J ends lost 5 bases and 4 bases, in that order; junction bases with no gene match: 8. The CDR3 consists of 15 residues. Germline lookup yields CDR1 SGHTA and CDR2 FQGNSA.

This clonotype came up a few times. This chain joins TRBV9 and TRBJ2-4; 8 bases are shared with TRBD2. The CDR3 spans 17 residues. Trimming cost V 3 bases and J 0 bases; bases outside gene matches: 8. Germline assignment: CDR1 SGDLS and CDR2 YYNGEE. The CDR3 spells CASSEGLASLAKNIQYF. The CDR3 DNA reads as TGTGCCAGCAGCGAAGGACTAGCATCTCTAGCCAAAAACATTCAGTACTTC.